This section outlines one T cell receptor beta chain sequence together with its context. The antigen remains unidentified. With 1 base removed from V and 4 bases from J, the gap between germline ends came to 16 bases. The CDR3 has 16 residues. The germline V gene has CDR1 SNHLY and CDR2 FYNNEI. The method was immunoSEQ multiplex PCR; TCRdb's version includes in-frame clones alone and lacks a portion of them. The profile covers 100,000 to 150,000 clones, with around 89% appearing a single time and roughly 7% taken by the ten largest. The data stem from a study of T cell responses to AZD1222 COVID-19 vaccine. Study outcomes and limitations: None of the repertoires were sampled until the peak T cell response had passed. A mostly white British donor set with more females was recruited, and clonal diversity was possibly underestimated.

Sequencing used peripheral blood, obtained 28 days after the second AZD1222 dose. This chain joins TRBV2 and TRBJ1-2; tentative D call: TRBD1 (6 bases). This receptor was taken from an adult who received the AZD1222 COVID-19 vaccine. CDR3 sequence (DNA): TGTGCCAGCAGTGAAGGGCAGGGGAGATCGAGCTATGGCTACACCTTC. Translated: CASSEGQGRSSYGYTF.